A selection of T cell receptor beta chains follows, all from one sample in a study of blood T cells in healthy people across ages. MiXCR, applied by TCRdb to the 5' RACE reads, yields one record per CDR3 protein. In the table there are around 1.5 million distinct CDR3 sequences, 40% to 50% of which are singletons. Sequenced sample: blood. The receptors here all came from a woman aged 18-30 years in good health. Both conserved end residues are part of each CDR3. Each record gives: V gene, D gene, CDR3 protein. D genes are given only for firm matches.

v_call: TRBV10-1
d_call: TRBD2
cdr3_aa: CSSSETSGGRDTQYF

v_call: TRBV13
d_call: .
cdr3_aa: CASSLKWREDFNEQYF

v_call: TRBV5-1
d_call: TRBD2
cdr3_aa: CASSLVAAGNNEQYF

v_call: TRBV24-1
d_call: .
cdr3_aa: CATSEPTDYNEQFF

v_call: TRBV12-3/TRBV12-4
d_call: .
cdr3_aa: CASTAGLMNTEAFF

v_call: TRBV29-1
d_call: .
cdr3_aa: CSVREGEYSNQPQHF

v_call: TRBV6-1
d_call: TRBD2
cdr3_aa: CASKRGSLETQYF

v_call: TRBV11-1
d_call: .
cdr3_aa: CASSFTRSSGLSSYEQYF

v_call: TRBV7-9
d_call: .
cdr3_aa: CASSPPKQRATYEQYF

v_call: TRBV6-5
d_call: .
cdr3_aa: CASSYAGPNLDGYTF

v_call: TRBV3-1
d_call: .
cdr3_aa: CASSQLVEETQYF

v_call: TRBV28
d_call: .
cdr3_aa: CASSGGDWYGYTF

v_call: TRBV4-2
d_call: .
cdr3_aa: CASSQDLRGSGANVLTF

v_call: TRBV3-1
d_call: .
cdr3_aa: CASSPTPEGVQYF

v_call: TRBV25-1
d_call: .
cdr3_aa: CASSFFDEQFF

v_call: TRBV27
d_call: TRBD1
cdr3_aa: CASSPPTGLGGKAFF

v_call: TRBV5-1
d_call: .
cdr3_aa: CASSLGSFWTEAFF

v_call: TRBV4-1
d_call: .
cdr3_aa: CASSQGTDSYEQYF

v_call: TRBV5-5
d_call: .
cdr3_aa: CASSGVGVWETQYF

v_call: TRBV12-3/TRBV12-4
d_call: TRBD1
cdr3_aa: CASSLQGTGVLEQYF

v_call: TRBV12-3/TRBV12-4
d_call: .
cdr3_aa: CASSPPGEQPQHF

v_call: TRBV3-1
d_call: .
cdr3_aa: CASSQVSGHTNTGELFF

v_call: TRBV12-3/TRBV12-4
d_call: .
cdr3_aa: CASSLKAGSTDTQYF

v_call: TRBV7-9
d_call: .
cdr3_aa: CASSLTVTPYGYTF

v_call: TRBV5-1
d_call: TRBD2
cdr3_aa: CASSSLAGVQGTGELFF

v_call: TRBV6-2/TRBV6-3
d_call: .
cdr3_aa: CASSSSGGTRNQPQHF